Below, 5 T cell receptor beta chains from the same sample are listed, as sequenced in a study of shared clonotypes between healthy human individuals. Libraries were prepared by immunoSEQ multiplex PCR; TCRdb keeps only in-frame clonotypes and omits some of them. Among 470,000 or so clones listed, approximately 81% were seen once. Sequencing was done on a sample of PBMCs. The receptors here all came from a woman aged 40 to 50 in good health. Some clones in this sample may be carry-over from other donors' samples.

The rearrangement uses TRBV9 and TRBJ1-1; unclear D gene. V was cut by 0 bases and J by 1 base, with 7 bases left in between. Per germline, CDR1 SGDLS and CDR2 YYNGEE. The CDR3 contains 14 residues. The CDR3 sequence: CASSVASQNTEAFF. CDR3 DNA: TGTGCCAGCAGCGTAGCGTCACAGAACACTGAAGCTTTCTTT.

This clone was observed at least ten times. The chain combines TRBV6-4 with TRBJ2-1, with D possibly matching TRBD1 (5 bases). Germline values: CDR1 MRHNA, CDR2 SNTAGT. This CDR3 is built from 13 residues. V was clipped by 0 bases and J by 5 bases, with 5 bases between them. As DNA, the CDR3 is TGTGCCAGCAGTGACTCGGACAACAATGAGCAGTTCTTC. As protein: CASSDSDNNEQFF.

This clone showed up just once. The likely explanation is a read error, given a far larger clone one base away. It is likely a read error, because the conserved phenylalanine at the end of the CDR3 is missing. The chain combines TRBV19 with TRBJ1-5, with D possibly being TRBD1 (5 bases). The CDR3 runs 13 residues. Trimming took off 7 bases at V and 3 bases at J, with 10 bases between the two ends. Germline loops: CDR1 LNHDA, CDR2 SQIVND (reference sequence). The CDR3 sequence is CASTVGTNQPQHS. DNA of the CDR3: TGTGCCAGTACCGTGGGGACCAATCAGCCCCAGCATTCT.

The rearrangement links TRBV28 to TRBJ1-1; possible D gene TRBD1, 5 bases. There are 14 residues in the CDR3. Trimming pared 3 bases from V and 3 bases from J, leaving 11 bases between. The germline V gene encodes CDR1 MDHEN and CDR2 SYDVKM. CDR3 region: CASSLRAGDTEAFF. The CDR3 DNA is TGTGCCAGCAGTTTGAGGGCGGGGGACACTGAAGCTTTCTTT.

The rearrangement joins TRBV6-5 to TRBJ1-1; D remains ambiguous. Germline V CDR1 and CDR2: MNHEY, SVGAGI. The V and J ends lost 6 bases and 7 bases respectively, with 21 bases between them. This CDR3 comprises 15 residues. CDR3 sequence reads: CASSSSPGAESEAFF. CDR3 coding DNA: TGTGCCAGCAGCTCGTCGCCGGGAGCGGAAAGTGAAGCTTTCTTT.